This T cell receptor (beta chain) was obtained from a study of CD8 T cells in ankylosing spondylitis. CDR1 SGHTA and CDR2 FQGNSA come from the germline V gene. With 1 base removed from V and 5 bases from J, the gap between germline ends came to 12 bases. CDR3 size: 14 residues. With regard to this clonotype: Antigen: not known.

Study-level points and caveats: Ankylosing spondylitis blood appeared to carry a characteristic TCR beta motif of roughly 8 highly homologous variants. Within peripheral blood, clones linked to disease were CD8+ and relatively rare. Clones linked to disease were reported to show significant enrichment in matched ankylosing spondylitis synovial fluid.

Quantitative barcoded 5'-RACE was used to prepare TCR beta libraries. MiXCR was run by TCRdb on the 5' RACE reads, yielding one entry per CDR3 protein. Of roughly 180,000 distinct CDR3 sequences in the sample, 11% were seen once. This chain links TRBV7-2 with TRBJ2-7; D possibly corresponds to TRBD2 (5 bases). The receptor was isolated from a male donor with ankylosing spondylitis or in good health (not recorded which). Sequences were obtained from blood, either unsorted or a sorted T cell fraction (not recorded which). CDR3 amino acids: CASSLDPSRDEQYF. In DNA, the CDR3 is TGTGCCAGCAGCTTAGATCCCTCGCGGGACGAGCAGTACTTC. Full variable domain (rest looked up from reference TRBV7-2 and TRBJ2-7): GAGVSQSPSNKVTEKGKDVELRCDPISGHTALYWYRQSLGQGLEFLIYFQGNSAPDKSGLPSDRFSAERTGGSVSTLTIQRTQQEDSAVYLCASSLDPSRDEQYFGPGTRLTVT.